The 30 T cell receptor beta chains in this list originate from one sample, sequenced in a study of control samples from healthy donors and cancer patients. Using immunoSEQ multiplex PCR, the repertoire was profiled, and TCRdb retains in-frame clones only, with some absent. The profile shows over 100,000 clones, 80% to 90% of them singletons. The sample taken for sequencing was blood. These receptors all come from a woman between 50 and 59 years old in good health.

This chain links TRBV29-1 with TRBJ2-4, with 9 bases that match TRBD2. Germline V gives CDR1 SQVTM, CDR2 ANQGSEA. The CDR3 has 14 residues. V lost 4 bases to trimming and J lost 3 bases; unmatched junction nucleotides: 4. This chain's CDR3 is CSVGSSGVKNIQYF. In nucleotides, the CDR3 is TGCAGCGTTGGTTCTAGCGGGGTCAAAAACATTCAGTACTTC.

This CDR3 is CASSPGQYSYEQYV. For the CDR3, the DNA is TGCGCCAGCAGCCCGGGACAGTACAGCTACGAGCAGTACGTC. The chain recombines TRBV5-1 with TRBJ2-7; 7 bases agree with TRBD1. The CDR3 sequence is 14 residues long. Germline lookup yields CDR1 SGHRS and CDR2 YFSETQ. V was pared by 4 bases and J by 3 bases, with 7 bases of the junction left unmatched.

V is TRBV7-3 and J is TRBJ1-1, with TRBD1 identical over 8 bases. The germline V gene has CDR1 SGHTA and CDR2 FQGTGA. This CDR3 is 13 amino acids long. With 5 bases clipped from V and 2 bases from J, the junction kept 1 base outside the gene matches. CDR3 amino acids: CASSTGGNTEAFF. CDR3 coding DNA: TGTGCCAGCAGCACAGGGGGAAACACTGAAGCTTTCTTT.

This chain links TRBV7-3 with TRBJ2-5; a weak D match, TRBD1 (6 bases). Trimming left V 3 bases short and J 4 bases short, with 15 bases between. The CDR3 is made up of 15 amino acids. Germline V gene data show CDR1 as SGHTA and CDR2 as FQGTGA. The CDR3 spells CASSFRAGAGETQYF. The DNA of the CDR3 is TGTGCCAGCAGCTTTCGGGCAGGGGCCGGAGAGACCCAGTACTTC. The whole variable domain, filled in from reference TRBV7-3 and TRBJ2-5, reads GAGVSQTPSNKVTEKGKYVELRCDPISGHTALYWYRQSLGQGPEFLIYFQGTGAADDSGLPNDRFFAVRPEGSVSTLKIQRTERGDSAVYLCASSFRAGAGETQYFGPGTRLLVL.

The chain employs TRBV5-6 and TRBJ1-2; possible D gene TRBD1, 5 bases. The CDR3 runs to 12 residues. The ends were cut back, 4 bases at V and 5 bases at J, with 9 bases in the middle. From germline, CDR1 is SGHDT and CDR2 YYEEEE. CDR3 amino acids: CASSQDTYGYTF. CDR3 DNA sequence: TGTGCCAGCAGCCAGGACACTTATGGCTACACCTTC.

V usage is TRBV4-2 and J usage is TRBJ2-7; D is unclear. CDR1 is LGHNA and CDR2 is YNFKEQ in the germline V gene. Trimming left V 5 bases short and J 1 base short, with 18 bases between. The length of the CDR3 is 16 residues. The chain's CDR3 is CASSESLGVASYEQYF. In DNA form, the CDR3 reads TGTGCCAGCAGCGAAAGCTTAGGAGTGGCGTCCTACGAGCAGTACTTC.

The rearrangement links TRBV5-8 to TRBJ2-7, with D tentatively TRBD1 (6 bases). Germline lookup yields CDR1 SGHTS and CDR2 YDEGEE. Trimming pared 2 bases from V and 0 bases from J, leaving 9 bases between. The CDR3 loop spans 14 amino acids. The CDR3: CASSLQGDSYEQYF. The CDR3 nucleotides read TGTGCCAGCAGCTTACAGGGTGACTCCTACGAGCAGTACTTC.

The chain links TRBV5-8 to TRBJ2-5, with TRBD1 identical over 9 bases. Per germline, CDR1 SGHTS and CDR2 YDEGEE. The CDR3 is 15 residues long. J was trimmed by 5 bases and V by 4 bases; bases with no gene match: 9. The CDR3 DNA sequence: TGTGCCAGCAGCCTTAACACAGGGGGCGCGGAGACCCAGTACTTC. This encodes CASSLNTGGAETQYF. The full variable domain, with the rest looked up from reference TRBV5-8 and TRBJ2-5, is EAGVTQSPTHLIKTRGQQATLRCSPISGHTSVYWYQQALGLGLQFLLWYDEGEERNRGNFPPRFSGRQFPNYSSELNVNALELEDSALYLCASSLNTGGAETQYFGPGTRLLVL.

The chain uses TRBV7-9 and TRBJ1-1; 7 bases are shared with TRBD1. This CDR3 is 14 amino acids long. CDR1 and CDR2 from the germline V gene are SEHNR and FQNEAQ (reference sequence). The J segment lost 7 bases and the V segment lost 0 bases, leaving 5 bases of the junction unmatched. The CDR3 spells CASSLARQGYEAFF. The CDR3 DNA reads as TGTGCCAGCAGCTTAGCCAGACAGGGATATGAAGCTTTCTTT.

The rearrangement links TRBV13 to TRBJ2-5; 9 nucleotides line up with TRBD2. Germline CDR1 is PRHDT and CDR2 is FYEKMQ (reference sequence). The length of the CDR3 is 14 residues. The ends lost 2 bases at V and 5 bases at J; junction bases unmatched: 3. Here the CDR3 reads CASSLQRGEETQYF. The CDR3, as DNA: TGTGCCAGCAGCTTACAGCGGGGGGAGGAGACCCAGTACTTC. The full variable domain, in which reference TRBV13 and TRBJ2-5 provide the parts outside the CDR3, is AAGVIQSPRHLIKEKRETATLKCYPIPRHDTVYWYQQGPGQDPQFLISFYEKMQSDKGSIPDRFSAQQFSDYHSELNMSSLELGDSALYFCASSLQRGEETQYFGPGTRLLVL.

There are a few counts of this clone. The V and J genes are TRBV4-3 and TRBJ2-3; D not resolved. The V end was cut by 8 bases, the J end by 4 bases, with 19 bases between. The germline V gene has CDR1 LGHNA and CDR2 YSLEER. The CDR3 has 15 residues. The CDR3 reads CASGRHTTSPDTQYF. The CDR3 region has the DNA TGCGCCAGCGGACGACATACCACGAGCCCAGATACGCAGTATTTT.

V usage is TRBV5-8 and J usage is TRBJ2-3, with D perhaps given as TRBD1 or TRBD2 (5 bases each). V lost 4 bases and J 1 base, leaving 13 bases between the germline ends. Per the germline V gene, CDR1 is SGHTS and CDR2 is YDEGEE. CDR3 length: 15 amino acids. The CDR3 DNA is TGTGCCAGCAGCCTCCGAGGGGATCGCACAGATACGCAGTATTTT. Protein: CASSLRGDRTDTQYF.

V gene TRBV2 combines with J gene TRBJ2-7; D may match TRBD1 or TRBD2 (7 bases each). V was clipped by 5 bases and J by 6 bases, with 11 bases between them. Germline values: CDR1 SNHLY, CDR2 FYNNEI. The CDR3 loop spans 12 amino acids. The CDR3 protein is CASSSGGGEQYF. The CDR3 DNA sequence: TGTGCCAGCAGTTCAGGGGGGGGCGAGCAGTACTTC.

The V call is TRBV4-1, the J call TRBJ2-1; 9 nucleotides agree with TRBD2. V lost 3 bases and J lost 3; bases outside the gene matches: 3. Looked up from germline, CDR1 is MGHRA and CDR2 is YSYEKL. CDR3 length equals 15 residues. In DNA form, the CDR3 reads TGCGCCAGCAGCCAGGTAGCGGGAGACTACAATGAGCAGTTCTTC. The encoded protein is CASSQVAGDYNEQFF.

The rearrangement joins TRBV6-2 or TRBV6-3 to TRBJ2-3; TRBD2 aligns across 9 bases. The J segment lost 13 bases and the V segment lost 5 bases, leaving 7 bases of the junction unmatched. CDR1 is MNHEY, CDR2 SVGEGT, per germline. The CDR3 length is 12 residues. CDR3 protein: CASSLRSSGEYF. The CDR3 region has the DNA TGTGCCAGCAGTCTACGTTCTAGCGGGGAGTATTTT.

This chain joins TRBV7-9 and TRBJ2-1, with 10 nucleotides matching TRBD1. This CDR3 has 15 amino acids. J gave up 5 bases and V 5 bases, and 6 bases lay outside the gene matches. Germline V gives CDR1 SEHNR, CDR2 FQNEAQ (reference sequence). The CDR3: CASSDGTGVNNEQFF. The CDR3 DNA sequence: TGTGCCAGCAGCGACGGGACAGGGGTTAACAATGAGCAGTTCTTC.

V usage is TRBV6-6 and J usage is TRBJ2-7; D is possibly TRBD2 (6 bases). Germline V gene sequence: CDR1 MNHNY, CDR2 SVGAGI (reference sequence). The V end was cut by 6 bases, the J end by 1 base, with 16 bases between. The CDR3 length is 15 residues. The CDR3 nucleotides read TGTGCCAGCAGCCCGCGCGCTAGCGTATCCTACGAGCAGTACGTC. As protein: CASSPRASVSYEQYV.

CDR3 residues: CASRGTGATEAFF. The DNA for the CDR3 is TGTGCCAGCAGAGGAACAGGGGCCACTGAAGCTTTCTTT. The chain couples TRBV11-1 to TRBJ1-1; 7 bases match TRBD1. V dropped 6 bases and J dropped 4; count of bases not matched to a gene: 5. The CDR3 runs 13 residues. CDR1 and CDR2 (germline): SGHAT, FQDESV (reference sequence).

In DNA form, the CDR3 reads TGCGCCAGCAGCCGCCCGGGACTCTCCTTAGAGGGGGAGGGTGAAAAACTGTTTTTT. This encodes CASSRPGLSLEGEGEKLFF. The J gene is TRBJ1-4, the V gene TRBV4-1, with D possibly being TRBD1 (6 bases). V was clipped by 4 bases and J by 7 bases, with 28 bases between them. The CDR3 is made up of 19 amino acids. Germline V gene lookup returns CDR1 MGHRA and CDR2 YSYEKL.

This rearrangement joins TRBV4-1 to TRBJ1-2, with D perhaps TRBD1 (5 bases). This CDR3 is 15 amino acids long. Germline CDR1 and CDR2: MGHRA and YSYEKL. The germline V and J ends were trimmed by 3 bases and 8 bases, with 19 bases remaining between them. CDR3 in amino acids: CASSHENTGRGGYTF. Written as DNA, the CDR3 is TGCGCCAGCAGCCACGAAAACACGGGGCGCGGAGGCTACACCTTC.

This clone was seen a single time. The chain links TRBV27 to TRBJ1-5; 12 positions agree with TRBD1. V lost 1 base, J lost 5 bases, and 3 bases stayed unmatched. The length of the CDR3 is 16 residues. The germline V gene encodes CDR1 MNHEY and CDR2 SMNVEV (reference sequence). This CDR3 is CASSLLGTGGHQPQHF. The CDR3 nucleotides read TGTGCCAGCAGTTTATTAGGGACAGGGGGCCATCAGCCCCAGCATTTT.

The genes are TRBV6-5 and TRBJ2-7; tentatively, D is TRBD1 or TRBD2 (5 bases each). V was clipped by 2 bases and J by 2 bases, with 13 bases between them. The CDR3 sequence is 15 residues long. Germline CDR1 and CDR2: MNHEY and SVGAGI. CDR3 bases: TGTGCCAGCAGTTACGGGGGTCTTGGCACCTACGAGCAGTACTTC. This codes for CASSYGGLGTYEQYF.

The genes are TRBV7-8 and TRBJ1-4; D gene uncertain. The CDR3 consists of 17 residues. The ends were cut back, 4 bases at V and 8 bases at J, with 23 bases in the middle. Germline lookup yields CDR1 SGHVS and CDR2 FQNEAQ. The CDR3 loop is CASSSTTLGPWREKLFF. The CDR3 DNA reads TGTGCCAGCAGCTCGACGACGCTAGGGCCCTGGAGAGAAAAACTGTTTTTT. The full variable domain, rest sourced from reference TRBV7-8 and TRBJ1-4, is GAGVSQSPRYKVAKRGQDVALRCDPISGHVSLFWYQQALGQGPEFLTYFQNEAQLDKSGLPSDRFFAERPEGSVSTLKIQRTQQEDSAVYLCASSSTTLGPWREKLFFGSGTQLSVL.

This clone occurred a few times. The chain employs TRBV6-5 and TRBJ1-1, with unresolved D. The CDR3 spans 14 residues. Germline lookup yields CDR1 MNHEY and CDR2 SVGAGI. Deletions cut 4 bases from V and 8 bases from J, with 17 bases between. CDR3 DNA: TGTGCCAGCAGTTCAATCGGACGGCAAAGGGAAGCTTTCTTT. Translation: CASSSIGRQREAFF.

The J gene is TRBJ2-2, the V gene TRBV4-3; the D gene is possibly TRBD2 (6 bases). Between the trimmed V and J ends, which lost 3 bases and 7 bases, there was a span of 12 bases. The length of the CDR3 is 14 residues. In germline, CDR1 is LGHNA, CDR2 YSLEER. The CDR3, as DNA: TGCGCCAGCAGCCAGGGTCCAGCGGGCGGGGAGCTGTTTTTT. Translated: CASSQGPAGGELFF.

This clone was counted once. The CDR3 sequence is CASSLGPSASGTYEQYV. Written as DNA, the CDR3 is TGTGCCAGCAGCTTAGGCCCTTCGGCTAGCGGGACCTACGAGCAGTACGTC. The gene calls are TRBV11-2 and TRBJ2-7; 9 bases are shared with TRBD2. This CDR3 region has 17 residues. V dropped 1 base and J dropped 2; count of bases not matched to a gene: 9. Germline-derived CDR1 and CDR2 are SGHAT and FQNNGV.

Here the CDR3 DNA reads TGTGCCAGCACCGCTCGCATAGCGGGAGCAGGAGATACGCAGTATTTT. Translated: CASTARIAGAGDTQYF. The chain combines TRBV7-2 with TRBJ2-3, with 9 bases that match TRBD2. This CDR3 is 16 amino acids long. Germline V gene data show CDR1 as SGHTA and CDR2 as FQGNSA. The trim removed 7 bases at V and 5 bases at J, leaving 13 bases unmatched.

This clone was recorded a few times. The CDR3 loop reads CASSSVGGSYNEQFF. CDR3 bases: TGCGCCAGCAGCTCCGTTGGGGGATCCTACAATGAGCAGTTCTTC. The chain couples TRBV5-1 to TRBJ2-1; D possibly matches TRBD1 or TRBD2 (5 bases each). From germline, CDR1 is SGHRS and CDR2 YFSETQ. Between the trimmed V and J ends, which lost 3 bases and 1 base, there was a span of 11 bases. The CDR3 length is 15 residues.

The chain employs TRBV6-5 and TRBJ2-7; 11 bases agree with TRBD1. Looked up from germline, CDR1 is MNHEY and CDR2 is SVGAGI. This CDR3 has 13 residues. V shed 10 bases and J 3 bases; nucleotides not matched to a gene: 5. The CDR3 bases are TGTGCCACCAGGGGGACAGGGGGCTACGAGCAGTACGTC. Protein sequence: CATRGTGGYEQYV.

The rearrangement links TRBV14 to TRBJ1-1; no clear D. CDR1 and CDR2 from the germline V gene are SGHDN and FVKESK. V lost 4 bases to trimming and J lost 1 base, with 10 bases between them. The CDR3 spans 14 residues. CDR3 loop: CASSLSIGNTEAFF. The CDR3 DNA is TGTGCCAGCAGCCTTTCAATTGGGAACACTGAAGCTTTCTTT.